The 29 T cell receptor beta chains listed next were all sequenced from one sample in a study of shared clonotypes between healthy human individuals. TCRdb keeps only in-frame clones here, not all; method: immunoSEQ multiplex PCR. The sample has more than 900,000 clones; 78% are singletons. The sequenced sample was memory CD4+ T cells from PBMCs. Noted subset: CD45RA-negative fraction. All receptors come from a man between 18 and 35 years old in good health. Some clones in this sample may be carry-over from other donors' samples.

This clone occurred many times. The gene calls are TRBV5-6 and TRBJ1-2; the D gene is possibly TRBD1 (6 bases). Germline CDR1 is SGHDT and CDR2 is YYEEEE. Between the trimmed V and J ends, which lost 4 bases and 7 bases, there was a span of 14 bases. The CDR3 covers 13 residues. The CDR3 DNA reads TGTGCCAGCAGCAAAATAGGACAGTTTGGCTACACCTTC. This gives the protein CASSKIGQFGYTF.

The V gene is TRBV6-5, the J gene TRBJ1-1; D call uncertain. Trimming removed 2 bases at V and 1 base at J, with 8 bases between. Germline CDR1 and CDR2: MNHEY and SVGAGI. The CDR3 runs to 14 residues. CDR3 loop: CASSYGKANTEAFF. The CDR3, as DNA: TGTGCCAGCAGTTACGGCAAGGCGAACACTGAAGCTTTCTTT.

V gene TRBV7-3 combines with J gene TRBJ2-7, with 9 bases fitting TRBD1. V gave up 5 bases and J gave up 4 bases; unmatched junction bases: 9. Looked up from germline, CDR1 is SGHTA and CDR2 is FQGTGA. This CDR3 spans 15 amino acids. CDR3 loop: CASSLLAGQGYEQYF. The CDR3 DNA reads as TGTGCCAGCAGCCTGTTGGCGGGACAGGGTTACGAGCAGTACTTC.

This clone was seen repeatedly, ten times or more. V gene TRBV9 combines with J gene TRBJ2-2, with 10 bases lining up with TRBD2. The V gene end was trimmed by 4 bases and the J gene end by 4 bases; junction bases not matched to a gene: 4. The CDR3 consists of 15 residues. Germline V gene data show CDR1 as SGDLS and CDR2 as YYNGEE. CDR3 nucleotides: TGTGCCAGCAGCCCCCTAGCGGGAGCCACCGGGGAGCTGTTTTTT. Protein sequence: CASSPLAGATGELFF.

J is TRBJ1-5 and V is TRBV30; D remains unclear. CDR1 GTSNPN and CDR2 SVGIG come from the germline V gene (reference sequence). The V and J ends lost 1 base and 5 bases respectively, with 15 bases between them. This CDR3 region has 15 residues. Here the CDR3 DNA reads TGTGCCTGGAGTGCGCTCGGACGGCCTGATCAGCCCCAGCATTTT. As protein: CAWSALGRPDQPQHF.

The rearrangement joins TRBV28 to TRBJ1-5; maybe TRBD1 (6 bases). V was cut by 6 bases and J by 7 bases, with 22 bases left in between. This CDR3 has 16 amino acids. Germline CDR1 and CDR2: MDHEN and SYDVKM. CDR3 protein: CASSPGWGADYQPQHF. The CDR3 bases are TGTGCCAGCAGCCCGGGTTGGGGGGCCGATTACCAGCCCCAGCATTTT. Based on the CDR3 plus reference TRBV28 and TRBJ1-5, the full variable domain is DVKVTQSSRYLVKRTGEKVFLECVQDMDHENMFWYRQDPGLGLRLIYFSYDVKMKEKGDIPEGYSVSREKKERFSLILESASTNQTSMYLCASSPGWGADYQPQHFGDGTRLSIL.

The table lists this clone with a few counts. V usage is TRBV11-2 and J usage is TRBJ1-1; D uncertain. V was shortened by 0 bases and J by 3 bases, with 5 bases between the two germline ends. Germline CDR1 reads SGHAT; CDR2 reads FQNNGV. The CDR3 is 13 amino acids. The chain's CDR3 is CASSLDQYTEAFF. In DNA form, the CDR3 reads TGTGCCAGCAGCTTAGATCAGTACACTGAAGCTTTCTTT.

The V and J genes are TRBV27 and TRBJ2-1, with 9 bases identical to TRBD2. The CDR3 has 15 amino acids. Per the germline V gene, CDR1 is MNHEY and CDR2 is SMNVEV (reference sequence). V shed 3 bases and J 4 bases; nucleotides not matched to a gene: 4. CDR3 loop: CASSFLAGQYNEQFF. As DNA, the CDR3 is TGTGCCAGCAGTTTCCTAGCGGGGCAGTACAATGAGCAGTTCTTC.

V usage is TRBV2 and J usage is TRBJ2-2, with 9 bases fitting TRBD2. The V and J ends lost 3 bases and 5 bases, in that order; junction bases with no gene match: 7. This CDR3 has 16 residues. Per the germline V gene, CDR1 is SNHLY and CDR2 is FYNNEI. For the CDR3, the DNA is TGTGCCAGCAGTGACCTAGCGGGAATAAAGACCGGGGAGCTGTTTTTT. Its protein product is CASSDLAGIKTGELFF.

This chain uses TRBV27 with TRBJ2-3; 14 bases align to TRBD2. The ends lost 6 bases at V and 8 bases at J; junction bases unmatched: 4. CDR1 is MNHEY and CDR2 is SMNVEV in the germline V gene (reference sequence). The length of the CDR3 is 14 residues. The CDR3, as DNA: TGTGCCAGCAGGGGGACTAGCGGGGGACCTACGCAGTATTTT. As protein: CASRGTSGGPTQYF.

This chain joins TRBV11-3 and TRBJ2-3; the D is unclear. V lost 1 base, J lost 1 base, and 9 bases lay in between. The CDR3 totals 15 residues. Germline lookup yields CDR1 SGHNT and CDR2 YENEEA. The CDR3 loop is CASSLGFGGTDTQYF. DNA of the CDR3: TGTGCCAGCAGCTTAGGATTTGGGGGCACAGATACGCAGTATTTT.

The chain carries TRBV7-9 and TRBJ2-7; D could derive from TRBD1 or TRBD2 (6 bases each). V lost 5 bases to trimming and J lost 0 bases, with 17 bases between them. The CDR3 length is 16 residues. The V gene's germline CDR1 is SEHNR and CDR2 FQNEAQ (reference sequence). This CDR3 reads CASSPSRGGPSYEQYF. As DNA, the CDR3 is TGTGCCAGCAGCCCCTCCAGAGGGGGGCCCTCCTACGAGCAGTACTTC. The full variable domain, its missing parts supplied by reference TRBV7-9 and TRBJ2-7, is DTGVSQNPRHKITKRGQNVTFRCDPISEHNRLYWYRQTLGQGPEFLTYFQNEAQLEKSRLLSDRFSAERPKGSFSTLEIQRTEQGDSAMYLCASSPSRGGPSYEQYFGPGTRLTVT.

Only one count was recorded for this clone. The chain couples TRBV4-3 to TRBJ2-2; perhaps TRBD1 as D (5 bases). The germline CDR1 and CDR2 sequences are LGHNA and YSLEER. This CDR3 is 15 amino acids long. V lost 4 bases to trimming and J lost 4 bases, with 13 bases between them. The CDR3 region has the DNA TGCGCCAGCAGCCCCCAAGTTACAGGCACCGGGGAGCTGTTTTTT. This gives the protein CASSPQVTGTGELFF.

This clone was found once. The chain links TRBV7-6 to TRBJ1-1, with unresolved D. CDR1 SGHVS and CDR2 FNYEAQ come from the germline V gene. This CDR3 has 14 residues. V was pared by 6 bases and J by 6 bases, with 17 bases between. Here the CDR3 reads CASRINADGSEAFF. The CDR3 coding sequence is TGTGCCAGCAGGATCAACGCCGACGGTTCTGAAGCTTTCTTT.

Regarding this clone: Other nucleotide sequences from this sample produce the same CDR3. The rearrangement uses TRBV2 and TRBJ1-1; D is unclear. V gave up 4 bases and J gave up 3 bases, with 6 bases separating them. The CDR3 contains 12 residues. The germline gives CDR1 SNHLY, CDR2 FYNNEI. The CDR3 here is CASSVGDTEAFF. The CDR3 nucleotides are TGTGCCAGCAGTGTCGGGGACACTGAAGCTTTCTTT.

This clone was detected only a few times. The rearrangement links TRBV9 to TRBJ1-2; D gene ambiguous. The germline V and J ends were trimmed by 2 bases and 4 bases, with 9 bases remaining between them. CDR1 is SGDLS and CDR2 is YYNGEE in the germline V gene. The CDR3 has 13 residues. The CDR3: CASSVRPSYGYTF. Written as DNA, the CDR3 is TGTGCCAGCAGCGTTAGGCCATCCTATGGCTACACCTTC.

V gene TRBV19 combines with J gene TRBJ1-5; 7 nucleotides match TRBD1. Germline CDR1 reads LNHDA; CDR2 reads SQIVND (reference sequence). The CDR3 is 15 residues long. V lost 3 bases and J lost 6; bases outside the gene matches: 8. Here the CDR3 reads CASSIRGQGSQPQHF. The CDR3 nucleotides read TGTGCCAGTAGTATTAGGGGGCAGGGCAGTCAGCCCCAGCATTTT.

This chain's CDR3 is CASSQTGAGTWETQYF. DNA for the CDR3: TGCGCCAGCAGCCAGACCGGGGCAGGTACATGGGAGACCCAGTACTTC. V is TRBV4-1 and J is TRBJ2-5, with D possibly called TRBD1 or TRBD2 (5 bases each). The V end lost 3 bases, the J end lost 5 bases, and 19 bases lay between the germline ends. From germline, CDR1 is MGHRA and CDR2 YSYEKL. The CDR3 has 16 amino acids.

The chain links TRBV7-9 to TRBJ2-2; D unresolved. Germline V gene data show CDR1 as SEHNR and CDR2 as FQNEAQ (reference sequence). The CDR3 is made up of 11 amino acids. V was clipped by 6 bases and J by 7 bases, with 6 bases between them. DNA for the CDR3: TGTGCCAGCAGACCCCGCGGGGAGCTGTTTTTT. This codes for CASRPRGELFF.

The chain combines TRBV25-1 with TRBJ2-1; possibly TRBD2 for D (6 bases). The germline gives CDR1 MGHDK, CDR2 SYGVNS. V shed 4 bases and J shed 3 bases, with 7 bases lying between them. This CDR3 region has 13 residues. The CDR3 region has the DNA TGTGCCAGCAGTGCGGACTACTACAATGAGCAGTTCTTC. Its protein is CASSADYYNEQFF.

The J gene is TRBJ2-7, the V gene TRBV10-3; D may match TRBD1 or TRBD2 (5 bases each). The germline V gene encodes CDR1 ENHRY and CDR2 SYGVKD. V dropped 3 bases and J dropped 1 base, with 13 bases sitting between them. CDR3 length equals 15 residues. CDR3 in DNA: TGTGCCATCAGTGAATGGGACCGTGGATCCTACGAGCAGTACTTC. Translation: CAISEWDRGSYEQYF.

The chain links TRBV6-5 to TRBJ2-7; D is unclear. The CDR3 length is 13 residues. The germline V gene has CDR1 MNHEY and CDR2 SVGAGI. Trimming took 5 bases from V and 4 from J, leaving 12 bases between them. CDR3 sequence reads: CASSPTSQYEQYF. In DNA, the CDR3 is TGTGCCAGCAGTCCGACGAGCCAGTACGAGCAGTACTTC.

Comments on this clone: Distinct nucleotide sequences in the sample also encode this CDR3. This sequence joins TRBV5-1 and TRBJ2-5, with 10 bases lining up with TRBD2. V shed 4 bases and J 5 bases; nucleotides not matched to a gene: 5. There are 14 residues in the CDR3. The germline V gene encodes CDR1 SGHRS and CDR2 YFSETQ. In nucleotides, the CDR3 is TGCGCCAGCAGCCTGGGACTAGCGATGGAGACCCAGTACTTC. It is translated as CASSLGLAMETQYF.

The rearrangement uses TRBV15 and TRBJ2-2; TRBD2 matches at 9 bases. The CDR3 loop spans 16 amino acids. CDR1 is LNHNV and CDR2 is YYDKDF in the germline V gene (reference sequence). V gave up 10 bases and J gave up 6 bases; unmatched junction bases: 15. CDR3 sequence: CAIGDLGGRVSGELFF. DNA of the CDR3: TGTGCCATTGGTGACCTAGGCGGGAGGGTATCCGGGGAGCTGTTTTTT.

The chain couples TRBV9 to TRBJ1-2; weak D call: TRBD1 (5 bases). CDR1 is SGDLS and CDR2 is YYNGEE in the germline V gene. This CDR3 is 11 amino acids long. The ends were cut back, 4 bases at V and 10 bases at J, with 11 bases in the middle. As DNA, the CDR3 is TGTGCCAGCAGCTACCGGGACCACTACACCTTC. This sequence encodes CASSYRDHYTF.

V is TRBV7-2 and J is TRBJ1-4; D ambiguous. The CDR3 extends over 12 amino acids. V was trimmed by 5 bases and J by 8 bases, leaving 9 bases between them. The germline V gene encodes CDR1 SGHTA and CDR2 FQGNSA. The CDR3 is CASSPASEKLFF. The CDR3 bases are TGTGCCAGCAGCCCCGCTAGCGAAAAACTGTTTTTT.

The CDR3 bases are TGTGCCAGCAGCTCAGGACTAGCCAGTGAGCAGTTCTTC. Encoded protein: CASSSGLASEQFF. The chain links TRBV7-3 to TRBJ2-1; 8 bases are a match to TRBD2. Germline V gene data show CDR1 as SGHTA and CDR2 as FQGTGA. This CDR3 comprises 13 residues. V gave up 4 bases and J gave up 9 bases; unmatched junction bases: 5.

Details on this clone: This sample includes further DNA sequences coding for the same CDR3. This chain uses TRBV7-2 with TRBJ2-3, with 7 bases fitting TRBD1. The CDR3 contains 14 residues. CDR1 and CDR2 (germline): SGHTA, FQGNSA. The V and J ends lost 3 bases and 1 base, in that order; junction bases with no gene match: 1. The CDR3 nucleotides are TGTGCCAGCAGCTTGCAGGGGGGCACAGATACGCAGTATTTT. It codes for CASSLQGGTDTQYF.

CDR3 bases: TGTGCCAGCAGTTACCCCGGGACCCGGGAGGGCCCCAAGTTCTTC. Its translation is CASSYPGTREGPKFF. This chain uses TRBV6-6 with TRBJ2-1, with TRBD2 matching 8 bases. Per the germline V gene, CDR1 is MNHNY and CDR2 is SVGAGI (reference sequence). The CDR3 has 15 amino acids. V shed 2 bases and J 14 bases; nucleotides not matched to a gene: 14.